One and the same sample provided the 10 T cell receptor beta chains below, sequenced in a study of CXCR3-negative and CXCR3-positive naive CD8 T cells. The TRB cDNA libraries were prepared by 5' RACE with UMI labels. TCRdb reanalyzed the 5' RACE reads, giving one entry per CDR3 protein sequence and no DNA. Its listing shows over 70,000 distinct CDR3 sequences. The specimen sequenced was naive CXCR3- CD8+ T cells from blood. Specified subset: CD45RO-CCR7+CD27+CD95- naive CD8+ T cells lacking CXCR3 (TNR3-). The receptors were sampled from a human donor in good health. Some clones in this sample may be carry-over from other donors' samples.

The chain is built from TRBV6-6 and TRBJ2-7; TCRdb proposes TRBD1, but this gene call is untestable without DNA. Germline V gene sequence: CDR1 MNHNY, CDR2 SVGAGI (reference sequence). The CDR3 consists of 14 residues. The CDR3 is CASSYGIQAYEQYF.

CDR3 amino acids: CSAPTTSGTTGELFF. The gene calls are TRBV20-1 and TRBJ2-2; TCRdb gives TRBD2 as the D gene, but with no DNA this cannot be confirmed. The V gene's germline CDR1 is DFQATT and CDR2 SNEGSKA (reference sequence). The CDR3 is 15 residues long.

This CDR3 reads CASSPGGQGETEAFF. This rearrangement joins TRBV12-3 or TRBV12-4 to TRBJ1-1; as DNA is missing, the TRBD1 call by TCRdb cannot be tested. CDR3 length equals 15 residues.

Here the CDR3 reads CSAEDAGGETQYF. The chain couples TRBV29-1 to TRBJ2-5; the TCRdb D gene call, TRBD1, has no DNA to confirm it. The germline gives CDR1 SQVTM, CDR2 ANQGSEA. The CDR3 runs to 13 residues.

The CDR3 loop is CASSVSRDRLRTEAFF. V gene TRBV9 combines with J gene TRBJ1-1; TCRdb's D gene call, TRBD1, goes unchecked for lack of DNA. Germline values: CDR1 SGDLS, CDR2 YYNGEE. This CDR3 region has 16 residues.

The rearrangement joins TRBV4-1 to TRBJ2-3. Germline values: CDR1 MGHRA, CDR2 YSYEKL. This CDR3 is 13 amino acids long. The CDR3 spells CASSLERTDTQYF.

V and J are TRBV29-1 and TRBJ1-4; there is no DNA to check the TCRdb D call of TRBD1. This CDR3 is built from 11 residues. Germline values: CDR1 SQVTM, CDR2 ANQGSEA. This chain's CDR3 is CSVARQEKLFF. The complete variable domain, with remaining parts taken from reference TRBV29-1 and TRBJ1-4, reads SAVISQKPSRDICQRGTSLTIQCQVDSQVTMMFWYRQQPGQSLTLIATANQGSEATYESGFVIDKFPISRPNLTFSTLTVSNMSPEDSSIYLCSVARQEKLFFGSGTQLSVL.

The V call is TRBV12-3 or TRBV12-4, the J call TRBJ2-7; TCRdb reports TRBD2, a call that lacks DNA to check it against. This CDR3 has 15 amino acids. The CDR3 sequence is CASSFWGTSTGEQYF.

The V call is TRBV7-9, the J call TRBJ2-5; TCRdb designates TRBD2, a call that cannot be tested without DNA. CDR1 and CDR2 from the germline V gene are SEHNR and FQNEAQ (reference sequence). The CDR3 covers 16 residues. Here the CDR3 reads CASTSSPTSDGETQYF.

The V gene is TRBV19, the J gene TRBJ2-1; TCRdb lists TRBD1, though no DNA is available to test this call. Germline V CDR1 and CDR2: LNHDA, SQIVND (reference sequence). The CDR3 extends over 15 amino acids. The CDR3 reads CASSIGGTLYNEQFF.